A single sample gave rise to the 30 T cell receptor beta chains below, sequenced in a study of Japanese encephalitis immunity and Zika vaccine responses. TCRdb recomputed calls from the 5' RACE reads with MiXCR, one row per CDR3 protein. The data hold roughly 200 distinct CDR3 sequences, with roughly 0.91% observed a single time. For 5 to 6 days, PBMCs labeled with CFSE were cultured with peptide pools at roughly 0.91 ug/mL each. Unfixed live CD56-CD19-CD16-CD3+CD4+ CFSE-low cells were sorted as proliferating CD4 T cells. Sequencing was performed on antigen-activated CD4+ T cells from blood, cultured, taken during a Zika inactivated vaccine study. The receptors come from an adult woman who received an inactivated Zika virus vaccine.

Judged by abundance, this clonotype is medium-sized. The genes are TRBV28 and TRBJ2-3; the match to TRBD2 covers 11 bases. V was pared by 4 bases and J by 4 bases, with 7 bases of the junction left unmatched. This CDR3 spans 16 amino acids. The germline gives CDR1 MDHEN, CDR2 SYDVKM. The CDR3 DNA is TGTGCCAGCAGTTCCCTACTAGCGGGAGTCGCAGATACGCAGTATTTT. Protein sequence: CASSSLLAGVADTQYF.

This clonotype is medium-sized by share. This chain links TRBV7-8 with TRBJ1-4, with a possible D match to TRBD1 (6 bases). V lost 5 bases and J lost 4, with 14 bases in between. There are 15 residues in the CDR3. Germline loops: CDR1 SGHVS, CDR2 FQNEAQ. The CDR3 DNA follows: TGTGCCAGCAGCCCGAGGACAGCCTTTAATGAAAAACTGTTTTTT. This sequence encodes CASSPRTAFNEKLFF. Supplemented by reference TRBV7-8 and TRBJ1-4, the full variable domain reads GAGVSQSPRYKVAKRGQDVALRCDPISGHVSLFWYQQALGQGPEFLTYFQNEAQLDKSGLPSDRFFAERPEGSVSTLKIQRTQQEDSAVYLCASSPRTAFNEKLFFGSGTQLSVL.

This clonotype is termed large. The chain combines TRBV28 with TRBJ1-1, with 7 bases that match TRBD1. There are 15 residues in the CDR3. CDR1 MDHEN and CDR2 SYDVKM come from the germline V gene. Unmatched junction bases numbered 7, after V lost 4 bases and J lost 2 bases. This chain's CDR3 is CASSSPRDRNTEAFF. The CDR3 region has the DNA TGTGCCAGCAGTTCTCCCCGGGACAGAAACACTGAAGCTTTCTTT.

This clonotype turned up a few times. The chain has TRBV30 and TRBJ1-4, with a tentative D call TRBD1 (6 bases). The V end was cut by 8 bases, the J end by 4 bases, with 11 bases between. This CDR3 has 12 amino acids. Per germline, CDR1 GTSNPN and CDR2 SVGIG (reference sequence). The CDR3 spells CARTDSNEKLFF. The CDR3 DNA reads as TGTGCCCGGACAGATAGTAATGAAAAACTGTTTTTT.

By its share, this clonotype is large (0.1 to 1%). CDR3 sequence (DNA): TGTGCCAGCACCGGACTAGCGGGTACCGGGGAGCTGTTTTTT. The encoded protein is CASTGLAGTGELFF. The chain carries TRBV7-6 and TRBJ2-2; 11 bases map to TRBD2. Germline V gene data show CDR1 as SGHVS and CDR2 as FNYEAQ. CDR3 length: 14 amino acids. Trimming removed 7 bases from V and 5 bases from J; junction bases left unmatched: 3.

Relative to its sample, this clonotype is large. The chain employs TRBV7-3 and TRBJ2-3, with TRBD2 as a possible D gene (5 bases). The ends were cut back, 3 bases at V and 4 bases at J, with 8 bases in the middle. CDR3 size: 13 residues. The germline V gene encodes CDR1 SGHTA and CDR2 FQGTGA. CDR3 sequence: CASSFTRADTQYF. DNA for the CDR3: TGTGCCAGCAGCTTTACTAGGGCAGATACGCAGTATTTT.

The chain joins TRBV25-1 to TRBJ2-3; 10 nucleotides match TRBD2. The J segment lost 0 bases and the V segment lost 6 bases, leaving 12 bases of the junction unmatched. This CDR3 comprises 18 residues. The V gene's germline CDR1 is MGHDK and CDR2 SYGVNS. The CDR3 region has the DNA TGTGCCAGCAGCCTATCCTCTAGCGGGAGAGCTAGCACAGATACGCAGTATTTT. This codes for CASSLSSSGRASTDTQYF. The variable domain in full, with the rest retrieved from reference TRBV25-1 and TRBJ2-3, is EADIYQTPRYLVIGTGKKITLECSQTMGHDKMYWYQQDPGMELHLIHYSYGVNSTEKGDLSSESTVSRIRTEHFPLTLESARPSHTSQYLCASSLSSSGRASTDTQYFGPGTRLTVL.

By share of the sample, this clonotype is large. This chain connects TRBV18 to TRBJ2-7, with D perhaps given as TRBD1 or TRBD2 (5 bases each). Between the trimmed V and J ends, which lost 2 bases and 6 bases, there was a span of 8 bases. CDR1 is KGHSH, CDR2 LQKENI, per germline. The CDR3 is made up of 12 amino acids. The CDR3 sequence is CASSPYGTEQYF. The CDR3, as DNA: TGTGCCAGCTCACCATACGGGACCGAGCAGTACTTC.

Sample share makes this clonotype medium-sized. The chain combines TRBV3-1 with TRBJ2-1; D gene ambiguous. The germline V gene has CDR1 LGHDT and CDR2 YNNKEL (reference sequence). The CDR3 contains 11 residues. The V gene lost 2 bases and the J gene lost 8 bases, with 4 bases spanning the gap. This chain's CDR3 is CASSQFYEQFF. The CDR3 region has the DNA TGTGCCAGCAGCCAATTTTATGAGCAGTTCTTC.

This clonotype is termed hyperexpanded. The J gene is TRBJ2-3, the V gene TRBV25-1; 8 bases are shared with TRBD1. The germline V gene has CDR1 MGHDK and CDR2 SYGVNS. V shed 6 bases and J 4 bases; nucleotides not matched to a gene: 9. This CDR3 is 15 amino acids long. The CDR3 protein is CASSRGQELADTQYF. CDR3 nucleotide sequence: TGTGCCAGCAGCCGGGGACAGGAATTGGCAGATACGCAGTATTTT.

In this sample, this clonotype is medium-sized. The rearrangement links TRBV7-3 to TRBJ1-1; D is possibly TRBD1 (6 bases). In germline, CDR1 is SGHTA, CDR2 FQGTGA. Trimming took 4 bases from V and 5 from J, leaving 14 bases between them. The CDR3 loop spans 14 amino acids. CDR3 protein: CASSYLQGWTEAFF. The CDR3 region has the DNA TGTGCCAGCAGCTACTTACAGGGCTGGACTGAAGCTTTCTTT.

In this sample, this clonotype is large (0.1 to 1%). This chain links TRBV7-3 with TRBJ2-1, with D uncertain. The CDR3 is made up of 16 amino acids. Germline V gene lookup returns CDR1 SGHTA and CDR2 FQGTGA. Deletions cut 5 bases from V and 5 bases from J, with 19 bases between. DNA for the CDR3: TGTGCCAGCAGCCTCATGGAGACCCCCACACACAATGAGCAGTTCTTC. Amino acid sequence: CASSLMETPTHNEQFF.

This clonotype is large by share. The chain combines TRBV28 with TRBJ2-1; D is undetermined. This CDR3 is 12 amino acids long. V dropped 6 bases and J dropped 15 bases, with 18 bases sitting between them. Germline CDR1 reads MDHEN; CDR2 reads SYDVKM. The CDR3 DNA sequence: TGTGCCAGCAGCTCATTGGGTCCGGGCATGTTCTTC. Translated: CASSSLGPGMFF. The variable domain in full, completed from reference TRBV28 and TRBJ2-1, reads DVKVTQSSRYLVKRTGEKVFLECVQDMDHENMFWYRQDPGLGLRLIYFSYDVKMKEKGDIPEGYSVSREKKERFSLILESASTNQTSMYLCASSSLGPGMFFGPGTRLTVL.

This clonotype qualifies as medium-sized (0.01 to 0.1%). The V call is TRBV5-1, the J call TRBJ2-5; 8 bases line up with TRBD2. V lost 3 bases and J lost 1; bases outside the gene matches: 2. The V gene's germline CDR1 is SGHRS and CDR2 YFSETQ. This CDR3 is 14 amino acids long. The CDR3 region is CASSWGLVQETQYF. CDR3 coding DNA: TGCGCCAGCAGCTGGGGACTAGTCCAAGAGACCCAGTACTTC.

This clonotype is medium-sized (0.01 to 0.1%) by share. This rearrangement joins TRBV12-3 or TRBV12-4 to TRBJ2-2, with a tentative D call TRBD2 (6 bases). The ends were cut back, 7 bases at V and 6 bases at J, with 18 bases in the middle. The CDR3 sequence is 15 residues long. The CDR3 DNA follows: TGTGCCAGCAATTTGGACGGGGGAATCGCCGGGGAGCTGTTTTTT. Encoded protein: CASNLDGGIAGELFF.

In its sample, this clonotype ranks as medium-sized (0.01 to 0.1%). The chain employs TRBV30 and TRBJ2-3, with D uncertain. Between the trimmed V and J ends, which lost 3 bases and 2 bases, there was a span of 18 bases. CDR3 length: 16 residues. Germline V lookup: CDR1 GTSNPN, CDR2 SVGIG (reference sequence). The CDR3 loop reads CAWSHLLGSHTDTQYF. CDR3 coding DNA: TGTGCCTGGAGCCATCTGCTCGGGTCTCACACAGATACGCAGTATTTT.

By proportion, this clonotype is large. The chain joins TRBV28 to TRBJ1-5, with D unclear. The germline gives CDR1 MDHEN, CDR2 SYDVKM. This CDR3 is built from 13 residues. The V gene lost 2 bases and the J gene lost 0 bases, with 2 bases spanning the gap. The CDR3 nucleotides read TGTGCCAGCAGTTTAGATAGCAATCAGCCCCAGCATTTT. Amino acid sequence: CASSLDSNQPQHF.

This clonotype rates as large (0.1 to 1%). The chain employs TRBV28 and TRBJ1-1, with a possible D match to TRBD1 (6 bases). Germline CDR1 is MDHEN and CDR2 is SYDVKM. The CDR3 extends over 14 amino acids. V dropped 5 bases and J dropped 4 bases, with 14 bases sitting between them. CDR3 sequence reads: CASSPQQGGTEAFF. Here the CDR3 DNA reads TGTGCCAGCAGTCCACAACAGGGAGGCACTGAAGCTTTCTTT.

By its share, this clonotype is large. The CDR3 bases are TGTGCCAGCAGCAAGACTAACTACAATGAGCAGTTCTTC. Its protein is CASSKTNYNEQFF. V and J are TRBV7-3 and TRBJ2-1; D is perhaps TRBD2 (5 bases). V was cut by 5 bases and J by 3 bases, with 8 bases left in between. The CDR3 sequence is 13 residues long. CDR1 and CDR2 (germline): SGHTA, FQGTGA.

This clonotype is judged large. The chain is built from TRBV15 and TRBJ2-2, with 8 bases that match TRBD2. This CDR3 spans 16 amino acids. After removal of 2 bases from V and 7 bases from J, the junction contained 9 bases not matched to a gene. Germline V gene sequence: CDR1 LNHNV, CDR2 YYDKDF (reference sequence). The CDR3 DNA sequence: TGTGCCACCAGCAGACCCTTTAGCGGGATTGACGGGGAGCTGTTTTTT. It specifies CATSRPFSGIDGELFF.

This clonotype was found many times. The chain combines TRBV2 with TRBJ1-5; 9 bases are a match to TRBD1. V gave up 6 bases and J gave up 7 bases; unmatched junction bases: 10. The CDR3 has 15 residues. Germline V gene sequence: CDR1 SNHLY, CDR2 FYNNEI. CDR3 in amino acids: CASSRDRVMIQPQHF. The CDR3 DNA reads TGTGCCAGCAGCCGGGACAGGGTCATGATCCAGCCCCAGCATTTT.

By proportion, this clonotype is large. This sequence joins TRBV5-1 and TRBJ1-6, with unresolved D. The CDR3 extends over 17 amino acids. Trimming cost V 1 base and J 10 bases, with 21 bases left between them. Germline V CDR1 and CDR2: SGHRS, YFSETQ. The CDR3 reads CASSLQSSTLSRSPLHF. The DNA of the CDR3 is TGCGCCAGCAGCTTGCAATCATCGACATTAAGTAGGTCACCCCTCCACTTT.

This clonotype is judged large. CDR3 DNA: TGCAGTGCTAGAGTCTTTGACAGGGGGGCCACTGAAGCTTTCTTT. Encoded protein: CSARVFDRGATEAFF. The rearrangement joins TRBV20-1 to TRBJ1-1, with 9 nucleotides matching TRBD1. This CDR3 contains 15 residues. The germline V gene has CDR1 DFQATT and CDR2 SNEGSKA (reference sequence). The V gene end was trimmed by 1 base and the J gene end by 4 bases; junction bases not matched to a gene: 7.

Within the sample, this clonotype is large. The chain carries TRBV7-2 and TRBJ1-5; D perhaps matches TRBD1 (6 bases). The CDR3 covers 16 residues. Germline CDR1 is SGHTA and CDR2 is FQGNSA. The germline V and J ends were trimmed by 5 bases and 1 base, with 15 bases remaining between them. DNA for the CDR3: TGTGCCAGCAGCCCACAGGGACCCCAGAGCAATCAGCCCCAGCATTTT. It is translated as CASSPQGPQSNQPQHF.

This clonotype counts as large (0.1 to 1%). The rearrangement uses TRBV29-1 and TRBJ2-5; tentatively, D is TRBD2 (5 bases). Germline V gene sequence: CDR1 SQVTM, CDR2 ANQGSEA. Deletions cut 7 bases from V and 4 bases from J, with 10 bases between. This CDR3 contains 11 residues. The chain's CDR3 is CSGEGVETQYF. For the CDR3, the DNA is TGCAGCGGCGAGGGAGTAGAGACCCAGTACTTC.

This clonotype is medium-sized (0.01 to 0.1%). The chain combines TRBV20-1 with TRBJ2-1, with D possibly TRBD2 on 6 matching bases. V lost 3 bases, J lost 6 bases, and 15 bases lay in between. This CDR3 is built from 14 residues. CDR1 and CDR2 from the germline V gene are DFQATT and SNEGSKA (reference sequence). The CDR3 sequence is CSARRGLGINEQFF. The CDR3 nucleotides read TGCAGTGCTAGGCGGGGACTCGGTATCAATGAGCAGTTCTTC.

This clonotype qualifies as large. V is TRBV5-1 and J is TRBJ1-2; D not resolved. The CDR3 extends over 12 amino acids. V dropped 1 base and J dropped 8 bases, with 9 bases sitting between them. Germline CDR1 SGHRS, CDR2 YFSETQ. CDR3 residues: CASSLSLEGYTF. The CDR3, as DNA: TGCGCCAGCAGCTTGTCCCTCGAAGGCTACACCTTC.

This clonotype is hyperexpanded. V gene TRBV3-1 combines with J gene TRBJ2-1; no firm D call. This CDR3 has 15 amino acids. Trimming took 4 bases from V and 4 from J, leaving 14 bases between them. CDR1 is LGHDT, CDR2 YNNKEL, per germline (reference sequence). In DNA form, the CDR3 reads TGTGCCAGCAGCCCCGGCGGCCAGGTGTACAATGAGCAGTTCTTC. Translated: CASSPGGQVYNEQFF.

This clonotype is labeled large. The V and J genes are TRBV27 and TRBJ1-2; D might be TRBD1 (6 bases). CDR1 is MNHEY, CDR2 SMNVEV, per germline (reference sequence). The CDR3 totals 13 residues. V was pared by 6 bases and J by 5 bases, with 13 bases between. The CDR3 coding sequence is TGTGCCAGCAGGTCTACAGGGTTGTATGGCTACACCTTC. Residues: CASRSTGLYGYTF.

There are many counts of this clonotype. The chain joins TRBV10-3 to TRBJ2-7, with 11 bases aligning to TRBD2. CDR3 length: 12 residues. The ends lost 7 bases at V and 6 bases at J; junction bases unmatched: 2. Germline values: CDR1 ENHRY, CDR2 SYGVKD. CDR3 in amino acids: CAINGLAGEQYF. The CDR3 nucleotides read TGTGCCATCAATGGACTAGCGGGCGAGCAGTACTTC.